This T cell receptor (beta chain) comes out of a study of T-cell reconstitution after alpha-beta-depleted transplantation in children. As for this clonotype: The antigen is unknown.

Molecular barcoding with unique molecular identifiers was used for the TCRbeta library. TCRdb ran MiXCR on the PCR reads and lists one entry per CDR3 protein. The sample holds over 200,000 distinct CDR3 sequences, about a sixth seen once. General study results and limits: There were some patients whose high TCRbeta diversity at day 60 came from surviving recipient T cells and thymic progenitors. Newly produced T cells mostly provided counts and TCRbeta diversity after one year, as hyperexpanded clones declined. As was reported, about two months after transplant, alpha-beta T cells came from several hundred expanded graft clones.

The CDR3 is 14 amino acids. V was cut by 4 bases and J by 1 base, with 11 bases left in between. The V gene's germline CDR1 is SGDLS and CDR2 YYNGEE. The sequencing used PBMCs, mostly from graft donor cells, collected 360 days after TCRalphabeta/CD19-depleted stem cell transplant. This TCR derives from a male patient between 2 and 9 years old who had a stem cell transplant for acute lymphoblastic leukemia, so the T cells may come from the graft donor. The chain carries TRBV9 and TRBJ1-1; D is ambiguous. The CDR3 nucleotides are TGTGCCAGCAGCCCCCCGGGCCCGAACACTGAAGCTTTCTTT. Residues: CASSPPGPNTEAFF.